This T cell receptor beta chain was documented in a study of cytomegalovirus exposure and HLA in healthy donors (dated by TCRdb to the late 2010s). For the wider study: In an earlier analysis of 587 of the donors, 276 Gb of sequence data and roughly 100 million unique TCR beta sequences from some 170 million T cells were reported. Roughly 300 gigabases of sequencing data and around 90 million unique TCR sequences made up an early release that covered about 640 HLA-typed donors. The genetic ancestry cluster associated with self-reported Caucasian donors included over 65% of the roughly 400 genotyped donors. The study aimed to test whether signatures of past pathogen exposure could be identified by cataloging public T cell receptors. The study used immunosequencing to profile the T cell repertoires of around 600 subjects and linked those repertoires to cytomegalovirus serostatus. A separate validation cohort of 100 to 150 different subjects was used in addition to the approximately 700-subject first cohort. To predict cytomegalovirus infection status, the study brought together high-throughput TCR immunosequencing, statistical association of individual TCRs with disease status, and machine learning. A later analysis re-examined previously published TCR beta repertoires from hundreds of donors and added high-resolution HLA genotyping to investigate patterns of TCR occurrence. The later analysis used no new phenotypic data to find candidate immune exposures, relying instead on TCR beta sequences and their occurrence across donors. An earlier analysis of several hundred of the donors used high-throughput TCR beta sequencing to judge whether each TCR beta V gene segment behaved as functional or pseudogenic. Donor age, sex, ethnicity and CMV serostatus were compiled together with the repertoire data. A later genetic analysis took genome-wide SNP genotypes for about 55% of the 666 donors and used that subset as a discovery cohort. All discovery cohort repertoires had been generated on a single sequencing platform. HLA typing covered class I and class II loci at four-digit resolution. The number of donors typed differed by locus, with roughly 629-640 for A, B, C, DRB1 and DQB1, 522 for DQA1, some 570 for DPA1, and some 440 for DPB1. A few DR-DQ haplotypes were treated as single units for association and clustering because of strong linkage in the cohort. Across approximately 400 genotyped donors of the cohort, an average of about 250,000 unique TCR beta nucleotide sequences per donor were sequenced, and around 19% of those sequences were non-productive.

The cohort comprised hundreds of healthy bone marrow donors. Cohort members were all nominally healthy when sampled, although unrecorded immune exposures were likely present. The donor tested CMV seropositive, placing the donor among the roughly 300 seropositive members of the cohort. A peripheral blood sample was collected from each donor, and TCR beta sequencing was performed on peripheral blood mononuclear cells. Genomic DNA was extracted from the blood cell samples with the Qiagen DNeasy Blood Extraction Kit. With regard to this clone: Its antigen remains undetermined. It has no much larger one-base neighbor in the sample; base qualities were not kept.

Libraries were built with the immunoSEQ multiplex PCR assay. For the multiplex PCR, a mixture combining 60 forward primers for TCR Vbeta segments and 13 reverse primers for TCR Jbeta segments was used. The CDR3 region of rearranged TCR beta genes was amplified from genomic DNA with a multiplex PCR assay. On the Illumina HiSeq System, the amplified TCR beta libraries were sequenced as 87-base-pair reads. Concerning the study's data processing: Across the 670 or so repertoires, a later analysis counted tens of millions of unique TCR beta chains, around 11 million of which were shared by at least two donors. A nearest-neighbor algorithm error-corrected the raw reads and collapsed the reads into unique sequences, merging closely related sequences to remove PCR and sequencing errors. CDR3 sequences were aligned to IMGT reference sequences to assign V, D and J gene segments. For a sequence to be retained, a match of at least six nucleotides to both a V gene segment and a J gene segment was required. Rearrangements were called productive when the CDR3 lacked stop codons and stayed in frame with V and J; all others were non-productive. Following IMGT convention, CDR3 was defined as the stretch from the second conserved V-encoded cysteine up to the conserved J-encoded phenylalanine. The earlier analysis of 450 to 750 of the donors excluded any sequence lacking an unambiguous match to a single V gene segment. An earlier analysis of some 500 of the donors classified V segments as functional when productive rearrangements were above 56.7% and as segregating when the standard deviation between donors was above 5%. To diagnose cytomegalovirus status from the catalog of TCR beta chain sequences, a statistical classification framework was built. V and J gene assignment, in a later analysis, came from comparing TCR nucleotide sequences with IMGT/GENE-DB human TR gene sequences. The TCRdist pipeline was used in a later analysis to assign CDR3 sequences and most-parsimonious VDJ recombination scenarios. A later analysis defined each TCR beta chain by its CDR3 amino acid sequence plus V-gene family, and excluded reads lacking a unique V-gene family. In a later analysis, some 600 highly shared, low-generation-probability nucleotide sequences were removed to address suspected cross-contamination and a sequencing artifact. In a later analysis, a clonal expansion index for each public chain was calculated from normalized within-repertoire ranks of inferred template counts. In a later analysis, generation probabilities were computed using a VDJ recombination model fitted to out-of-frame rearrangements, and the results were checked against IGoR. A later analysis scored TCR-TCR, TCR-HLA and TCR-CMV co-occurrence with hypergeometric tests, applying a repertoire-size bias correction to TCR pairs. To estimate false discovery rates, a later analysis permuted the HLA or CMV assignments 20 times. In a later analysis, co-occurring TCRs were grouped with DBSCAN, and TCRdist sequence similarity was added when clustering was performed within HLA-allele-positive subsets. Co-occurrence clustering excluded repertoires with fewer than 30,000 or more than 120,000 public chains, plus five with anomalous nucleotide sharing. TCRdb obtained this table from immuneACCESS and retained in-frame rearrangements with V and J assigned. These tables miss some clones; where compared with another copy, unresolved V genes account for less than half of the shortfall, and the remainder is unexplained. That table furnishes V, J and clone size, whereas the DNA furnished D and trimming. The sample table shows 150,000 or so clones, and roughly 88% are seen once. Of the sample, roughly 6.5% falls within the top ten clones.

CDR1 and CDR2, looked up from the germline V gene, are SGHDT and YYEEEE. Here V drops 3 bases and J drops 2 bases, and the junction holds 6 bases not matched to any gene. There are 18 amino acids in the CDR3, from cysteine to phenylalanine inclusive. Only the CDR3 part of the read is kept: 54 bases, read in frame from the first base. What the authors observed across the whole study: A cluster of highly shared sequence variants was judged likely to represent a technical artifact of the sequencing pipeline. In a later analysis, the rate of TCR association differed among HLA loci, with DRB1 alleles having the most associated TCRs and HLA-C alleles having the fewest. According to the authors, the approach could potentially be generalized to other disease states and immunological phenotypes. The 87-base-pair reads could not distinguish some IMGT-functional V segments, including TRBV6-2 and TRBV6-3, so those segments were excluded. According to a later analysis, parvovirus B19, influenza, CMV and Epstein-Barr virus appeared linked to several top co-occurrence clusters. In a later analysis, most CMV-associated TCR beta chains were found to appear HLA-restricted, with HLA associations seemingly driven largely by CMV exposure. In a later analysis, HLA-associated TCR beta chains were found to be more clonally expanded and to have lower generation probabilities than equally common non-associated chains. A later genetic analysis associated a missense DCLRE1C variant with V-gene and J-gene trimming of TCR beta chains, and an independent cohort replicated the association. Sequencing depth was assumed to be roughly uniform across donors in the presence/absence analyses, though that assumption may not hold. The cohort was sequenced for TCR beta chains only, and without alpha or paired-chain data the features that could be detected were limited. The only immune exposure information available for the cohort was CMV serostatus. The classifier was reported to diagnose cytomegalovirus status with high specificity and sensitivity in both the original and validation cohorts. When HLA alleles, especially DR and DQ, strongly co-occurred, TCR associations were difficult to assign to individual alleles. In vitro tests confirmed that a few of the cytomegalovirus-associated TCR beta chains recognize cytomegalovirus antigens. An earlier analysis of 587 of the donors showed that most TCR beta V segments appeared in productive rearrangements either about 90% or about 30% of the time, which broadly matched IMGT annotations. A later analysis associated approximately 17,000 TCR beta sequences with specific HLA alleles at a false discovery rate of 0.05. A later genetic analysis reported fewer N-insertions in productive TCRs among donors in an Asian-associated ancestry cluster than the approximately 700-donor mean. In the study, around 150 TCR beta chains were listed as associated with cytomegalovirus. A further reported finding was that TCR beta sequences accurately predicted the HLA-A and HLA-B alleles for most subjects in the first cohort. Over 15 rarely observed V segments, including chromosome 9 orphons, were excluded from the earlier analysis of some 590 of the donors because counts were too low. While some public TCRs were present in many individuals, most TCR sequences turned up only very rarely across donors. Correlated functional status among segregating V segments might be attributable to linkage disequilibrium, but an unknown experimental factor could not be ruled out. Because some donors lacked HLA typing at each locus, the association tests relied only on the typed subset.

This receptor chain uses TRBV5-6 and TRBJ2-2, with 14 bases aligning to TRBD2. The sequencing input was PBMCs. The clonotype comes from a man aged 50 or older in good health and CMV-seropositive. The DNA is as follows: TGTGCCAGCAGCTCCCCGGGACTAGCGGGGGTAAACACCGGGGAGCTGTTTTTT. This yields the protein CASSSPGLAGVNTGELFF.